A selection of T cell receptor beta chains follows, all from one sample in a study of cytomegalovirus exposure and HLA in healthy donors. Using immunoSEQ multiplex PCR, the repertoire was profiled, and TCRdb retains in-frame clones only, with some absent. This table has some 44,000 clones, 92% appearing once. The sequencing sample was made of PBMCs. The receptors were gathered from a man aged 18 to 30 in good health and CMV-seronegative. The CDR3 runs from the conserved cysteine through the conserved F or W. A D gene is named only where the DNA matches it firmly. Clone size is given for some rows only: seen once, a few or many times, or a class if the clone is expanded.

abundance	d_gene	v_gene	j_gene	CDR3aa	CDR3nt
.	.	TRBV4-1	TRBJ1-2	CASSQDPGQGTYGYTF	TGCGCCAGCAGCCAAGATCCTGGGCAGGGGACCTATGGCTACACCTTC
.	TRBD2	TRBV7-2	TRBJ2-1	CASSDTLAYEQFF	TGTGCCAGCAGCGATACACTAGCGTATGAGCAGTTCTTC
.	TRBD1	TRBV6-1	TRBJ2-7	CASSELAGGSYEQYF	TGTGCCAGCAGTGAATTAGCAGGGGGCTCCTACGAGCAGTACTTC
.	.	TRBV6-1	TRBJ1-2	CASNPGESYGYTF	TGTGCCAGCAACCCAGGGGAGAGCTATGGCTACACCTTC
.	.	TRBV6-5	TRBJ2-7	CASRQGGYEQYF	TGTGCCAGCAGACAGGGTGGCTACGAGCAGTACTTC
.	TRBD2	TRBV7-8	TRBJ2-1	CASSLAPTSRSSYNEQFF	TGTGCCAGCAGCTTAGCGCCGACTAGCAGGAGCTCCTACAATGAGCAGTTCTTC
.	TRBD2	TRBV7-6	TRBJ2-1	CASSKMGGRAVYNEQFF	TGTGCCAGCAGCAAGATGGGGGGGAGGGCCGTCTACAATGAGCAGTTCTTC
.	.	TRBV7-7	TRBJ2-3	CASSPGLQATDTQYF	TGTGCTAGCAGCCCGGGATTGCAGGCCACAGATACGCAGTATTTT
.	.	TRBV6-1	TRBJ2-7	CASSEIGATYEQYF	TGTGCCAGCAGTGAAATTGGGGCGACCTACGAGCAGTACTTC
.	TRBD1	TRBV7-2	TRBJ2-2	CASSLATGGTGELFF	TGTGCCAGCAGCTTGGCTACAGGGGGCACCGGGGAGCTGTTTTTT
.	TRBD1	TRBV5-1	TRBJ1-2	CASSSDRGYGYTF	TGCGCCAGCAGCTCGGACAGGGGTTATGGCTACACCTTC
.	TRBD2	TRBV5-8	TRBJ2-7	CASRTSGGSYEQYF	TGTGCCAGCAGAACTAGCGGGGGGTCCTACGAGCAGTACTTC
.	.	TRBV18	TRBJ1-4	CASSPWDRTDNEKLFF	TGTGCCAGCTCACCATGGGACCGGACAGATAATGAAAAACTGTTTTTT
.	.	TRBV11-2	TRBJ1-6	CASSVTQYNSPLHF	TGTGCCAGCAGCGTTACACAATATAATTCACCCCTCCACTTT
.	TRBD1	TRBV2	TRBJ1-3	CASSEGGGGTGNTIYF	TGTGCCAGCAGTGAAGGAGGAGGGGGCACTGGAAACACCATATATTTT
.	.	TRBV11-1	TRBJ2-2	CASSQGQINTGELFF	TGTGCCAGCAGCCAAGGACAGATTAACACCGGGGAGCTGTTTTTT
.	TRBD1	TRBV6-1	TRBJ2-1	CASSGIQGGEQFF	TGTGCCAGCAGTGGAATACAGGGGGGTGAGCAGTTCTTC
.	TRBD1	TRBV6-5	TRBJ1-1	CASRGTGQNTEAFF	TGTGCCAGCAGGGGGACAGGCCAAAACACTGAAGCTTTCTTT
once	.	TRBV7-2	TRBJ2-3	CASSLAPPGRTDTQYF	TGTGCCAGCAGCTTAGCCCCCCCAGGGCGCACAGATACGCAGTATTTT
.	TRBD1	TRBV9	TRBJ1-1	CASSEGTVAWGTEAFF	TGTGCCAGCAGCGAGGGGACAGTGGCCTGGGGCACTGAAGCTTTCTTT
.	.	TRBV7-2	TRBJ2-2	CASTWAVNTGELFF	TGTGCCAGCACCTGGGCAGTGAACACCGGGGAGCTGTTTTTT
.	.	TRBV19	TRBJ2-4	CASSIQGSAKNIQYF	TGTGCCAGTAGTATTCAGGGTTCGGCCAAAAACATTCAGTACTTC
.	TRBD2	TRBV9	TRBJ2-3	CASSVIWRENDTQYF	TGTGCCAGCAGCGTAATCTGGCGGGAGAATGATACGCAGTATTTT
.	.	TRBV11-2	TRBJ1-4	CASSPLGTGSEKLFF	TGTGCCAGCAGCCCCCTCGGCACAGGGAGTGAAAAACTGTTTTTT
.	TRBD1	TRBV5-1	TRBJ2-1	CASSRRQGGYNEQFF	TGCGCCAGCAGCCGACGACAGGGGGGATACAATGAGCAGTTCTTC
.	TRBD1	TRBV5-4	TRBJ1-2	CASSPGQGYYGYTF	TGTGCCAGCAGCCCCGGACAGGGATACTATGGCTACACCTTC
.	TRBD2	TRBV5-1	TRBJ2-2	CASTLSNGGAAGELFF	TGCGCCAGCACCCTGAGTAACGGGGGGGCCGCCGGGGAGCTGTTTTTT
.	.	TRBV10-3	TRBJ1-2	CAISEDLWGGYTF	TGTGCCATCAGTGAAGATCTTTGGGGCGGCTACACCTTC
.	.	TRBV5-6	TRBJ2-1	CASSVGHPRFLGRNEQFF	TGTGCCAGCAGCGTGGGACACCCCCGATTCCTTGGGCGCAATGAGCAGTTCTTC
.	.	TRBV7-2	TRBJ2-7	CASSLAGGAPYEQYF	TGTGCCAGCAGCTTAGCGGGCGGGGCCCCCTACGAGCAGTACTTC
.	.	TRBV5-4	TRBJ2-5	CASSPGPGSVGETQYF	TGTGCCAGCAGCCCCGGACCGGGTAGCGTTGGAGAGACCCAGTACTTC
.	TRBD2	TRBV7-9	TRBJ2-5	CASSPKGGGGETQYF	TGTGCCAGCAGCCCAAAGGGCGGGGGGGGAGAGACCCAGTACTTC
.	.	TRBV27	TRBJ1-1	CASSLSGGMNTEAFF	TGTGCCAGCAGTTTATCAGGAGGCATGAACACTGAAGCTTTCTTT
few	.	TRBV18	TRBJ1-1	CASSSGGGTEAFF	TGTGCCAGCTCATCCGGGGGGGGCACTGAAGCTTTCTTT
once	.	TRBV5-1	TRBJ2-5	CASSRTSAQETQYF	TGCGCCAGCAGCCGGACTTCCGCACAAGAGACCCAGTACTTC
.	.	TRBV7-2	TRBJ2-1	CASSGLEETFYNEQFF	TGTGCCAGCAGCGGCCTGGAGGAGACCTTCTACAATGAGCAGTTCTTC
.	.	TRBV4-2	TRBJ2-7	CASSQAGQSAYEQYF	TGTGCCAGCAGCCAAGCAGGGCAGTCGGCCTACGAGCAGTACTTC
.	TRBD1	TRBV18	TRBJ2-7	CASSRGWQGANYEQYF	TGTGCCAGCTCACGTGGTTGGCAGGGGGCCAACTACGAGCAGTACTTC
.	TRBD2	TRBV7-9	TRBJ2-1	CASSLLAGGDSEQFF	TGTGCCAGCAGCCTACTAGCGGGAGGTGATAGTGAGCAGTTCTTC
.	.	TRBV7-2	TRBJ1-6	CASSSMDGGPLHF	TGTGCCAGCAGCTCCATGGACGGGGGACCCCTCCACTTT
.	.	TRBV13	TRBJ2-3	CASSEALQARRTDTQYF	TGTGCCAGCAGTGAAGCGCTTCAAGCCAGAAGAACAGATACGCAGTATTTT
.	TRBD2	TRBV6-5	TRBJ2-3	CASSAGGGTDTQYF	TGTGCCAGCAGTGCGGGGGGGGGCACAGATACGCAGTATTTT
.	.	TRBV2	TRBJ2-3	CALATTDTQYF	TGTGCCCTAGCGACCACAGATACGCAGTATTTT
.	.	TRBV6-1	TRBJ2-7	CASSRDTTYEQYF	TGTGCCAGCAGTAGGGACACTACCTACGAGCAGTACTTC
.	TRBD1	TRBV5-4	TRBJ1-1	CASSSPRQGTDTEAFF	TGTGCCAGCAGCTCCCCTCGACAGGGGACGGACACTGAAGCTTTCTTT
.	TRBD1	TRBV27	TRBJ1-6	CASSLSQGIGSPLHF	TGTGCCAGCAGTCTCTCACAGGGGATTGGTTCACCCCTCCACTTT
once	TRBD1	TRBV5-6	TRBJ1-2	CASSTGQANYGYTF	TGTGCCAGCAGCACAGGACAGGCCAACTATGGCTACACCTTC
.	TRBD2	TRBV28	TRBJ2-3	CASSSEHWTSVIITDTQYF	TGTGCCAGCAGTTCCGAGCATTGGACTAGCGTTATAATTACAGATACGCAGTATTTT
.	.	TRBV2	TRBJ2-7	CASSEAEAGRSYEQYF	TGTGCCAGCAGTGAAGCGGAGGCGGGGCGCTCCTACGAGCAGTACTTC
.	TRBD1	TRBV6-1	TRBJ2-7	CASQDRTPPYEQYF	TGTGCCAGCCAGGACAGGACACCCCCCTACGAGCAGTACTTC
.	.	TRBV9	TRBJ2-5	CASSGYEGRETQYF	TGTGCCAGCAGCGGCTACGAGGGCCGGGAGACCCAGTACTTC
.	.	TRBV7-6	TRBJ2-1	CASSLAGSYNEQFF	TGTGCCAGCAGCTTAGCGGGCAGCTACAATGAGCAGTTCTTC
.	.	TRBV5-1	TRBJ1-1	CASKREVNTEAFF	TGCGCCAGCAAACGGGAGGTGAACACTGAAGCTTTCTTT
.	TRBD1	TRBV27	TRBJ1-1	CASSSGQGDTEAFF	TGTGCCAGCAGTTCCGGGCAGGGGGACACTGAAGCTTTCTTT